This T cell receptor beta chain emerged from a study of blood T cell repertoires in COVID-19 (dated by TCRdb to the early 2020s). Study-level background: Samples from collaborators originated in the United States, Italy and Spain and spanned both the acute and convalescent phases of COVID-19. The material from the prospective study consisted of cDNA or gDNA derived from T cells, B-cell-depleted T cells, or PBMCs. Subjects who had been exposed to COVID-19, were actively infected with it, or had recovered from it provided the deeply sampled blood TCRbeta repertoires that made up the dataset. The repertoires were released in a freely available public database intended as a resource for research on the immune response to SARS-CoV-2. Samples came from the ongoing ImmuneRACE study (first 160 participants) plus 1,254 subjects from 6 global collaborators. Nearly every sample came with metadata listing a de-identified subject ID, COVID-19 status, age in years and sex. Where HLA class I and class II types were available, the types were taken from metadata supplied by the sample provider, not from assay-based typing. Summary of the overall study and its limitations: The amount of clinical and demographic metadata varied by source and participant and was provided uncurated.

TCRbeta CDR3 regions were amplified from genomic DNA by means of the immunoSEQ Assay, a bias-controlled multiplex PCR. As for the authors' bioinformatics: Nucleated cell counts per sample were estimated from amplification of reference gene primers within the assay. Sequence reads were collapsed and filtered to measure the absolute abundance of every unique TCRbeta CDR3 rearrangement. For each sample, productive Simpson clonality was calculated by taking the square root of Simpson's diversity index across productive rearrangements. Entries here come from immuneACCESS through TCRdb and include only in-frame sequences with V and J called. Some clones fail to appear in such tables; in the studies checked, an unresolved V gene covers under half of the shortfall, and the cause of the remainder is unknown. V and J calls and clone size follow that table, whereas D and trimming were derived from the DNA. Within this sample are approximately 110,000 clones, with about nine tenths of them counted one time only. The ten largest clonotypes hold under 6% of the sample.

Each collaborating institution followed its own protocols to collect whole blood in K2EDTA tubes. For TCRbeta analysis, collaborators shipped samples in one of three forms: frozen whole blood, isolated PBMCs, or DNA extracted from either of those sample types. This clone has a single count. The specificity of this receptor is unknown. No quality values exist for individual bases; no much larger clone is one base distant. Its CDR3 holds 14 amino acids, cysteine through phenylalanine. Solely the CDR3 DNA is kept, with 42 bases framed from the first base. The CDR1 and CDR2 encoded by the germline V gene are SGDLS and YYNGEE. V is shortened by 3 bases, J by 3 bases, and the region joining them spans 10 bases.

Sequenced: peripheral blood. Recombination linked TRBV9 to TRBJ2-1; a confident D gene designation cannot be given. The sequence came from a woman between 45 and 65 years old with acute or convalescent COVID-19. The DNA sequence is TGTGCCAGCAGCGCCGACATCAGCTACAATGAGCAGTTCTTC. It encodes CASSADISYNEQFF.